A selection of T cell receptor beta chains follows, all from one sample in a study of CD8 T cells in Susac syndrome. One entry per CDR3 protein, called by TCRdb with MiXCR from the immunoSEQ multiplex PCR reads. The sample lists about 80,000 distinct CDR3 sequences; approximately 94% were seen once. The sequenced material came from CD8+ T cells from PBMCs. The receptors originated from a human donor in good health. Both conserved end residues are part of each CDR3. D genes are given only for firm matches. The size field is filled for only some rows; it gives once, few, many or a size class.

J gene: TRBJ2-1
V gene: TRBV24-1
clone size: NA
D gene: NA
CDR3 protein: CATSPRYNEQFF
CDR3 DNA: TGTGCCACCAGCCCGAGGTACAATGAGCAGTTCTTC

J gene: TRBJ2-6
V gene: TRBV4-3
clone size: NA
D gene: TRBD1
CDR3 protein: CASSEEGAGGGMLRGANVLTF
CDR3 DNA: TGCGCCAGCAGCGAAGAGGGGGCAGGGGGCGGCATGCTACGTGGGGCCAACGTCCTGACTTTC

J gene: TRBJ2-1
V gene: TRBV6-5
clone size: NA
D gene: NA
CDR3 protein: CASSYPGDSHVHEQFF
CDR3 DNA: TGTGCCAGCAGTTACCCAGGGGACTCCCATGTGCATGAGCAGTTCTTC

J gene: TRBJ1-2
V gene: TRBV4-3
clone size: once
D gene: NA
CDR3 protein: CASSQDQGALYGYTF
CDR3 DNA: TGCGCCAGCAGCCAAGATCAAGGAGCCTTATATGGCTACACCTTC

J gene: TRBJ2-3
V gene: TRBV28
clone size: NA
D gene: NA
CDR3 protein: CASRPRYYVSTDTQYF
CDR3 DNA: TGTGCCAGCAGGCCCAGATACTACGTGAGCACAGATACGCAGTATTTT

J gene: TRBJ2-1
V gene: TRBV24-1
clone size: once
D gene: NA
CDR3 protein: CATSDPRRNNEQFF
CDR3 DNA: TGTGCCACCAGTGATCCCCGACGGAACAATGAGCAGTTCTTC

J gene: TRBJ1-1
V gene: TRBV4-1
clone size: NA
D gene: NA
CDR3 protein: CASSPEQGLNTEAFF
CDR3 DNA: TGCGCCAGCAGCCCCGAACAGGGCCTGAACACTGAAGCTTTCTTT

J gene: TRBJ2-7
V gene: TRBV9
clone size: NA
D gene: NA
CDR3 protein: CASSPGPRGNEQYF
CDR3 DNA: TGTGCCAGCAGCCCTGGGCCGAGAGGGAACGAGCAGTACTTC

J gene: TRBJ2-2
V gene: TRBV28
clone size: NA
D gene: NA
CDR3 protein: CASTVGGAFRNTGELFF
CDR3 DNA: TGTGCCAGCACCGTGGGGGGGGCCTTCAGGAACACCGGGGAGCTGTTTTTT

J gene: TRBJ2-7
V gene: TRBV19
clone size: once
D gene: NA
CDR3 protein: CASRPGPRGYEQYF
CDR3 DNA: TGTGCCAGTAGGCCCGGGCCGAGGGGTTACGAGCAGTACTTC

J gene: TRBJ2-1
V gene: TRBV28
clone size: NA
D gene: NA
CDR3 protein: CASSRRGSGNEQFF
CDR3 DNA: TGTGCCAGCAGCCGTAGGGGGTCAGGCAATGAGCAGTTCTTC

J gene: TRBJ2-1
V gene: TRBV7-9
clone size: NA
D gene: NA
CDR3 protein: CASSSIVSHEQFF
CDR3 DNA: TGTGCCAGCAGCTCCATTGTTTCACATGAGCAGTTCTTC

J gene: TRBJ2-3
V gene: TRBV6-5
clone size: NA
D gene: NA
CDR3 protein: CASSYLAGQTSTDTQYF
CDR3 DNA: TGTGCCAGCAGTTATCTTGCGGGGCAGACGAGCACAGATACGCAGTATTTT

J gene: TRBJ1-2
V gene: TRBV29-1
clone size: NA
D gene: NA
CDR3 protein: CSVEDDYRAGGSYGYTF
CDR3 DNA: TGCAGCGTTGAAGATGACTACAGGGCAGGCGGTAGCTATGGCTACACCTTC

J gene: TRBJ2-1
V gene: TRBV27
clone size: NA
D gene: TRBD2
CDR3 protein: CASHRGDEQFF
CDR3 DNA: TGTGCCAGCCATCGGGGGGATGAGCAGTTCTTC

J gene: TRBJ2-4
V gene: TRBV9
clone size: NA
D gene: TRBD1
CDR3 protein: CASSAAGGEGNIQYF
CDR3 DNA: TGTGCCAGCAGCGCCGCAGGGGGCGAAGGCAACATTCAGTACTTC

J gene: TRBJ2-1
V gene: TRBV7-9
clone size: NA
D gene: NA
CDR3 protein: CASRKGSTNLNEQFF
CDR3 DNA: TGTGCCAGCAGAAAGGGCTCGACCAATTTAAATGAGCAGTTCTTC

J gene: TRBJ1-5
V gene: TRBV6-1
clone size: NA
D gene: TRBD1
CDR3 protein: CASSERGDSVNQPQHF
CDR3 DNA: TGTGCCAGCAGTGAACGAGGGGACAGCGTCAATCAGCCCCAGCATTTT

J gene: TRBJ2-7
V gene: TRBV6-1
clone size: NA
D gene: NA
CDR3 protein: CASSEPGNYEQYF
CDR3 DNA: TGTGCCAGCAGTGAACCCGGAAATTACGAGCAGTACTTC

J gene: TRBJ1-2
V gene: TRBV9
clone size: NA
D gene: NA
CDR3 protein: CASSPLRVGYTF
CDR3 DNA: TGTGCCAGCAGCCCCTTGAGGGTTGGCTACACCTTC

J gene: TRBJ2-5
V gene: TRBV7-9
clone size: NA
D gene: NA
CDR3 protein: CASSLDPRVRYF
CDR3 DNA: TGTGCCAGCAGCTTAGATCCCAGGGTCCGGTACTTC

J gene: TRBJ1-1
V gene: TRBV25-1
clone size: NA
D gene: NA
CDR3 protein: CASSEGWLLNTEAFF
CDR3 DNA: TGTGCCAGCAGTGAAGGTTGGTTACTGAACACTGAAGCTTTCTTT

J gene: TRBJ1-5
V gene: TRBV11-2
clone size: few
D gene: NA
CDR3 protein: CASSSQGSNQPQHF
CDR3 DNA: TGTGCCAGCAGCTCCCAGGGTAGTAATCAGCCCCAGCATTTT

J gene: TRBJ2-5
V gene: TRBV7-9
clone size: NA
D gene: NA
CDR3 protein: CASSLLTQGETQYF
CDR3 DNA: TGTGCCAGCAGCTTATTAACTCAAGGGGAGACCCAGTACTTC

J gene: TRBJ1-1
V gene: TRBV4-3
clone size: NA
D gene: NA
CDR3 protein: CASSQAEGSTEAFF
CDR3 DNA: TGCGCCAGCAGCCAAGCAGAGGGTTCCACTGAAGCTTTCTTT

J gene: TRBJ2-5
V gene: TRBV7-2
clone size: NA
D gene: NA
CDR3 protein: CASSPDSQETQYF
CDR3 DNA: TGTGCCAGCAGTCCGGACAGCCAAGAGACCCAGTACTTC

J gene: TRBJ1-5
V gene: TRBV10-3
clone size: NA
D gene: TRBD1
CDR3 protein: CAISGSPDRVNNQPQHF
CDR3 DNA: TGTGCCATCAGTGGTTCTCCTGACAGGGTGAACAATCAGCCCCAGCATTTT

J gene: TRBJ2-3
V gene: TRBV3-1
clone size: NA
D gene: NA
CDR3 protein: CASSQDRGPDTQYF
CDR3 DNA: TGTGCCAGCAGCCAAGATCGGGGGCCAGATACGCAGTATTTT

J gene: TRBJ2-1
V gene: TRBV18
clone size: NA
D gene: TRBD2
CDR3 protein: CASSPPEGGSSYNEQFF
CDR3 DNA: TGTGCCAGCTCACCACCGGAGGGCGGGAGCTCCTACAATGAGCAGTTCTTC

J gene: TRBJ2-1
V gene: TRBV4-1
clone size: once
D gene: NA
CDR3 protein: CASSQSYNEQFF
CDR3 DNA: TGCGCCAGCAGTCAGAGCTACAATGAGCAGTTCTTC

J gene: TRBJ2-5
V gene: TRBV9
clone size: once
D gene: NA
CDR3 protein: CASSVEFGEETQYF
CDR3 DNA: TGTGCCAGCAGCGTAGAGTTTGGTGAAGAGACCCAGTACTTC

J gene: TRBJ2-1
V gene: TRBV3-1
clone size: NA
D gene: NA
CDR3 protein: CASSHLYNEQFF
CDR3 DNA: TGTGCCAGCAGCCATCTATACAATGAGCAGTTCTTC

J gene: TRBJ2-3
V gene: TRBV4-1
clone size: NA
D gene: NA
CDR3 protein: CASSPTSNTQYF
CDR3 DNA: TGCGCCAGCAGCCCGACGTCCAATACGCAGTATTTT

J gene: TRBJ2-3
V gene: TRBV5-1
clone size: NA
D gene: NA
CDR3 protein: CASTGHNTDTQYF
CDR3 DNA: TGCGCCAGCACGGGCCACAACACAGATACGCAGTATTTT

J gene: TRBJ2-7
V gene: TRBV3-1
clone size: NA
D gene: NA
CDR3 protein: CASSPRSHYRYEQYF
CDR3 DNA: TGTGCCAGCAGCCCTAGGAGTCACTATAGGTACGAGCAGTACTTC

J gene: TRBJ2-2
V gene: TRBV25-1
clone size: NA
D gene: TRBD2
CDR3 protein: CASSEWLAGAGPGELFF
CDR3 DNA: TGTGCCAGCAGTGAGTGGCTGGCGGGAGCCGGCCCCGGGGAGCTGTTTTTT

J gene: TRBJ2-3
V gene: TRBV24-1
clone size: NA
D gene: TRBD2
CDR3 protein: CATSDPYSGRLSDTQYF
CDR3 DNA: TGTGCCACCAGTGACCCCTATAGCGGGAGACTTTCTGATACGCAGTATTTT

J gene: TRBJ2-1
V gene: TRBV12-3/TRBV12-4
clone size: NA
D gene: TRBD1
CDR3 protein: CASRQTHGRDRVANEQFF
CDR3 DNA: TGTGCCAGCAGACAGACCCATGGTCGGGACAGGGTGGCCAATGAGCAGTTCTTC

J gene: TRBJ2-2
V gene: TRBV4-1
clone size: NA
D gene: TRBD1
CDR3 protein: CASSQAGTGHAGELFF
CDR3 DNA: TGCGCCAGCAGCCAAGCCGGGACAGGGCATGCCGGGGAGCTGTTTTTT

J gene: TRBJ1-5
V gene: TRBV4-1
clone size: NA
D gene: NA
CDR3 protein: CASSLIPWSNQPQHF
CDR3 DNA: TGCGCCAGCAGCCTAATACCATGGAGCAATCAGCCCCAGCATTTT

J gene: TRBJ1-2
V gene: TRBV4-1
clone size: NA
D gene: NA
CDR3 protein: CASSQNGDGYTF
CDR3 DNA: TGCGCCAGCAGCCAAAACGGGGACGGCTACACCTTC